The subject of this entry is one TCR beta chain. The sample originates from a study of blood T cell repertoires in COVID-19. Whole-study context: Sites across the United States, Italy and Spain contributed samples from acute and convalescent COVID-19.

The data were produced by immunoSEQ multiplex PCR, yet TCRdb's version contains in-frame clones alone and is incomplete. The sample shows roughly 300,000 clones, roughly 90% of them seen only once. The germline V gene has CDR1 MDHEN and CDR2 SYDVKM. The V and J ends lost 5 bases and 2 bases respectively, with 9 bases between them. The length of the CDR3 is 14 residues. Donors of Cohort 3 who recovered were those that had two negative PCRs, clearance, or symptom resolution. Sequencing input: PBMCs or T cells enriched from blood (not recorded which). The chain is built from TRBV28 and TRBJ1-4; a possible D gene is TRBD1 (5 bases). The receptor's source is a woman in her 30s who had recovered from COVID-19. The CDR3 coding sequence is TGTGCCAGCAGTCTAGGGGCGACTAATGAAAAACTGTTTTTT. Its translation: CASSLGATNEKLFF.